This T cell receptor (beta chain) was recorded in a study of CD8 T cells in Susac syndrome. CDR3 length equals 12 residues. Germline V CDR1 and CDR2: LNHDA, SQIVND (reference sequence). Trimming removed 3 bases from V and 7 bases from J, with 9 bases in between. The TEMRA cells underwent FACS enrichment, while the CD8+ and CD4+ T cells underwent negative isolation. With random hexamers, 0.5 to 1 ug RNA was reverse transcribed. Multiplex immunoSEQ PCR targeted 54 Vbeta and 13 Jbeta TCR beta segments. TCRdb analysed the immunoSEQ multiplex PCR reads with MiXCR anew, one entry per CDR3 protein. The sample carries 200,000 to 300,000 distinct CDR3 sequences, 93% recorded once.

This chain connects TRBV19 to TRBJ1-2; D may be TRBD1 (5 bases). The specimen sequenced was CD4+ T cells from PBMCs. This TCR was recovered from a human donor with multiple sclerosis. In DNA, the CDR3 is TGTGCCAGTAGTATTGGTGGGGCTGGCTACACCTTC. It codes for CASSIGGAGYTF.